This T cell receptor beta chain appears in the sequencing data of a study of cytomegalovirus exposure and HLA in healthy donors. In the study overall: T cells numbering around 170 million yielded 90 million to 140 million unique TCR beta sequences in an earlier analysis.

V lost 4 bases and J 2 bases, leaving 15 bases between the germline ends. The V gene's germline CDR1 is SGHAT and CDR2 FQNNGV. This CDR3 is 15 amino acids long. PCR primers comprised 60 Vbeta and 13 Jbeta primers. Repertoires were generated with immunoSEQ multiplex PCR, while TCRdb's copy carries only in-frame clones and drops some. Of about 77,000 clones listed, roughly 76% were seen once; the top ten hold more than 7%. This sequence joins TRBV11-2 and TRBJ2-7, with D unresolved. The receptor was derived from a middle-aged woman in good health and CMV-seronegative. Sequenced input: PBMCs. The DNA for the CDR3 is TGTGCCAGCAGCTCCACATCCCGAACCCCCTACGAGCAGTACTTC. This sequence encodes CASSSTSRTPYEQYF.